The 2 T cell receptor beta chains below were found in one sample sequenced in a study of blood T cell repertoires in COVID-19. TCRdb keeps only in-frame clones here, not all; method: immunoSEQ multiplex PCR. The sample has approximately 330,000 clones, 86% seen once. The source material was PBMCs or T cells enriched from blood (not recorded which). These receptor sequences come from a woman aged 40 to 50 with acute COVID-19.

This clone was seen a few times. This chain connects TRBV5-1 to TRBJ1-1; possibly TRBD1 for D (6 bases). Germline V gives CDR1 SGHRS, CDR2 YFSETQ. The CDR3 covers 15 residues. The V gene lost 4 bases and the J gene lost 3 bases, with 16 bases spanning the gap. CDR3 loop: CASSVTGTSDTEAFF. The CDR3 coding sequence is TGCGCCAGCAGCGTTACAGGGACCTCGGACACTGAAGCTTTCTTT.

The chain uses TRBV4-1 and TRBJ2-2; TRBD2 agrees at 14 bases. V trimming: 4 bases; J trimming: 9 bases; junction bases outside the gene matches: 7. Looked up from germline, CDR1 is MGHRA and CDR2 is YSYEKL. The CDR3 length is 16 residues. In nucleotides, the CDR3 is TGCGCCAGCAGCCCGAGACTAGCGGGAGGGCCATGGGAGCTGTTTTTT. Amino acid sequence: CASSPRLAGGPWELFF.